The 32 T cell receptor beta chains below all came from one sample that was sequenced in a study of beta chain features in type 1 diabetes. Since all of the isolated RNA was reverse transcribed, expressed TCRB transcripts were what got sequenced. Profiling relied on immunoSEQ multiplex PCR, and the TCRdb table lists in-frame clones only, not all of them. The table lists about 180,000 clones, about 13% of them singletons. The sample taken for sequencing was central memory CD4+ T cells from blood. These receptor sequences come from a woman younger than 30 in good health.

This clone was picked up a small number of times. Here the CDR3 reads CSVTGSSYEQYF. The CDR3 DNA sequence: TGCAGCGTCACAGGGAGCTCCTACGAGCAGTACTTC. This sequence joins TRBV29-1 and TRBJ2-7; perhaps TRBD1 as D (6 bases). V gave up 6 bases and J gave up 0 bases, with 9 bases separating them. The CDR3 has 12 amino acids. Germline values: CDR1 SQVTM, CDR2 ANQGSEA.

This clone showed up many times. The chain recombines TRBV2 with TRBJ2-1, with D possibly being TRBD2 (6 bases). CDR1 is SNHLY, CDR2 FYNNEI, per germline. V gave up 8 bases and J gave up 7 bases, with 12 bases separating them. The CDR3 is 12 residues long. The CDR3 nucleotides are TGTGCCAGCCGGGAGATCGGTAATGAGCAGTTCTTC. The encoded protein is CASREIGNEQFF.

This clone was detected a few times. Different DNA sequences within this sample yield the same CDR3. This rearrangement joins TRBV28 to TRBJ1-1, with TRBD1 as a possible D gene (5 bases). V was pared by 5 bases and J by 1 base, with 11 bases between. The CDR3 covers 14 residues. Germline V gives CDR1 MDHEN, CDR2 SYDVKM. CDR3 coding DNA: TGTGCCAGCAGTCCGCCTACAGGGAACACTGAAGCTTTCTTT. Its translation is CASSPPTGNTEAFF.

The rearrangement uses TRBV29-1 and TRBJ2-1; 10 positions match TRBD1. The V gene end was trimmed by 6 bases and the J gene end by 8 bases; junction bases not matched to a gene: 10. The CDR3 has 14 residues. CDR1 and CDR2 from the germline V gene are SQVTM and ANQGSEA. The CDR3: CSVLGTGARHEQFF. CDR3 sequence (DNA): TGCAGCGTACTCGGGACAGGGGCGCGTCATGAGCAGTTCTTC.

This clone was seen only a few times. This chain joins TRBV5-1 and TRBJ2-1, with 9 bases fitting TRBD2. The CDR3 has 15 residues. V was pared by 5 bases and J by 5 bases, with 8 bases of the junction left unmatched. CDR1 is SGHRS and CDR2 is YFSETQ in the germline V gene. CDR3 in amino acids: CASRVSGSLNNEQFF. The CDR3 nucleotides read TGCGCCAGCAGAGTTAGCGGGAGCCTGAACAATGAGCAGTTCTTC.

The chain uses TRBV28 and TRBJ1-3; D gene uncertain. This CDR3 region has 15 residues. The V end was cut by 2 bases, the J end by 4 bases, with 12 bases between. CDR1 and CDR2 from the germline V gene are MDHEN and SYDVKM. CDR3 DNA sequence: TGTGCCAGCAGTTTAGGTAAAGCTCCAGGAAACACCATATATTTT. Its protein is CASSLGKAPGNTIYF.

The chain carries TRBV30 and TRBJ1-5; 7 nucleotides agree with TRBD1. The V and J ends lost 2 bases and 0 bases, in that order; junction bases with no gene match: 7. The CDR3 totals 16 residues. In germline, CDR1 is GTSNPN, CDR2 SVGIG (reference sequence). CDR3 DNA sequence: TGTGCCTGGAGTACCGGGACAGCGATTAGCAATCAGCCCCAGCATTTT. As protein: CAWSTGTAISNQPQHF. Variable domain in full (rest from reference TRBV30 and TRBJ1-5): SQTIHQWPATLVQPVGSPLSLECTVEGTSNPNLYWYRQAAGRGLQLLFYSVGIGQISSEVPQNLSASRPQDRQFILSSKKLLLSDSGFYLCAWSTGTAISNQPQHFGDGTRLSIL.

This clone turned up a few times. V gene TRBV5-1 combines with J gene TRBJ2-2; TRBD2 is a possible D gene (5 bases). The V gene lost 1 base and the J gene lost 0 bases, with 7 bases spanning the gap. Looked up from germline, CDR1 is SGHRS and CDR2 is YFSETQ. The CDR3 is 15 amino acids. This CDR3 reads CASSLQRPNTGELFF. In DNA, the CDR3 is TGCGCCAGCAGCTTGCAGCGGCCGAACACCGGGGAGCTGTTTTTT.

The J gene is TRBJ1-5, the V gene TRBV5-6; 8 bases align to TRBD1. CDR3 length: 15 residues. The trim removed 4 bases at V and 4 bases at J, leaving 7 bases unmatched. Germline-derived CDR1 and CDR2 are SGHDT and YYEEEE. Written as DNA, the CDR3 is TGTGCCAGCAGCCCTGACAGGGGTTTAAATCAGCCCCAGCATTTT. This encodes CASSPDRGLNQPQHF.

This clone was found a few times. The chain uses TRBV29-1 and TRBJ2-7, with 8 nucleotides matching TRBD1. J lost 6 bases, V lost 0 bases, and 4 bases had no gene match. Germline CDR1 and CDR2: SQVTM and ANQGSEA. This CDR3 is 13 amino acids long. CDR3 residues: CSVEELTGGEQYF. CDR3 bases: TGCAGCGTTGAAGAACTAACAGGGGGCGAGCAGTACTTC.

The rearrangement uses TRBV7-3 and TRBJ1-1, with 7 bases fitting TRBD1. CDR1 and CDR2 from the germline V gene are SGHTA and FQGTGA. V gave up 5 bases and J gave up 2 bases; unmatched junction bases: 2. The CDR3 is 13 residues long. In nucleotides, the CDR3 is TGTGCCAGCAGCCGACAGGGCAACACTGAAGCTTTCTTT. The encoded protein is CASSRQGNTEAFF. Drawing the rest from reference TRBV7-3 and TRBJ1-1, the complete variable domain is GAGVSQTPSNKVTEKGKYVELRCDPISGHTALYWYRQSLGQGPEFLIYFQGTGAADDSGLPNDRFFAVRPEGSVSTLKIQRTERGDSAVYLCASSRQGNTEAFFGQGTRLTVV.

The chain uses TRBV11-2 and TRBJ2-7; 9 nucleotides line up with TRBD1. Germline CDR1 reads SGHAT; CDR2 reads FQNNGV. The CDR3 loop spans 15 amino acids. V shed 6 bases and J 3 bases; nucleotides not matched to a gene: 9. The CDR3 protein is CASRTYGQGNYEQYF. The DNA for the CDR3 is TGTGCCAGCAGAACGTACGGACAGGGGAACTACGAGCAGTACTTC.

J is TRBJ2-7 and V is TRBV6-5; TRBD2 might be the D (7 bases). V shed 5 bases and J shed 7 bases, with 9 bases lying between them. Germline assignment: CDR1 MNHEY and CDR2 SVGAGI. This CDR3 is built from 11 residues. The CDR3, as DNA: TGTGCCAGCAGTAGGGGGGGAGAGCAGTACTTC. As protein: CASSRGGEQYF.

A note on this clone: This clone may be a read error of a much larger clone one base away. Other DNA sequences from this sample encode an identical CDR3 as well. The rearrangement joins TRBV19 to TRBJ2-5; 7 nucleotides align to TRBD2. Trimming cost V 5 bases and J 1 base; bases outside gene matches: 1. This CDR3 region has 13 residues. From germline, CDR1 is LNHDA and CDR2 SQIVND (reference sequence). CDR3 loop: CASSRGGQETQYF. CDR3 bases: TGTGCCAGTAGTCGCGGGGGCCAAGAGACCCAGTACTTC.

This clone was observed a handful of times. Other DNA variants within this sample encode the same CDR3. V usage is TRBV7-2 and J usage is TRBJ2-5, with D perhaps TRBD2 (5 bases). This CDR3 comprises 13 residues. Per the germline V gene, CDR1 is SGHTA and CDR2 is FQGNSA. V lost 1 base, J lost 5 bases, and 8 bases lay in between. CDR3 amino acids: CASSLVRGETQYF. In DNA form, the CDR3 reads TGTGCCAGCAGCTTAGTAAGAGGGGAGACCCAGTACTTC.

This rearrangement joins TRBV11-2 to TRBJ2-6, with 9 bases identical to TRBD1. In germline, CDR1 is SGHAT, CDR2 FQNNGV. The CDR3 runs to 19 residues. V trimming: 6 bases; J trimming: 0 bases; junction bases outside the gene matches: 12. As DNA, the CDR3 is TGTGCCAGCAGACGAACCCCCGGGACAGGGTACTCTGGGGCCAACGTCCTGACTTTC. It translates to CASRRTPGTGYSGANVLTF.

The sample holds a few counts of this clone. The chain carries TRBV9 and TRBJ2-7; the match to TRBD2 covers 9 bases. The germline gives CDR1 SGDLS, CDR2 YYNGEE. This CDR3 comprises 14 residues. J gave up 6 bases and V 3 bases, and 7 bases lay outside the gene matches. The CDR3, as DNA: TGTGCCAGCAGCGCCGTAGCGGGAGTAGGCGAGCAGTACTTC. It yields the protein CASSAVAGVGEQYF.

This clone was detected a few times. The chain uses TRBV18 and TRBJ1-5, with a weak D call TRBD1 (5 bases). This CDR3 has 15 residues. Germline CDR1 reads KGHSH; CDR2 reads LQKENI. V shed 2 bases and J shed 6 bases, with 14 bases lying between them. This chain's CDR3 is CASSPMSGQGQPQHF. CDR3 coding DNA: TGTGCCAGCTCACCAATGTCAGGGCAGGGTCAGCCCCAGCATTTT.

This clone was seen only a few times. Other DNA sequences within the sample encode an identical CDR3. This rearrangement joins TRBV28 to TRBJ2-2; TRBD1 matches at 7 bases. Trimming at V came to 6 bases and at J to 0 bases, leaving 4 bases not matched to a gene. CDR3 length: 15 residues. Germline assignment: CDR1 MDHEN and CDR2 SYDVKM. CDR3 coding DNA: TGTGCCAGCAGCCCCGGGACAGCGAACACCGGGGAGCTGTTTTTT. Translating gives CASSPGTANTGELFF.

This clone was counted a few times. The V gene is TRBV11-3, the J gene TRBJ2-1; possibly TRBD2 for D (6 bases). The CDR3 length is 15 residues. Germline V gene sequence: CDR1 SGHNT, CDR2 YENEEA. Trimming removed 8 bases at V and 3 bases at J, with 17 bases between. The CDR3 spells CASGLPGLLYNEQFF. CDR3 nucleotide sequence: TGTGCCAGCGGTCTCCCGGGACTCCTCTACAATGAGCAGTTCTTC.

This chain connects TRBV5-1 to TRBJ2-2, with 14 bases that match TRBD2. V gave up 4 bases and J gave up 6 bases; unmatched junction bases: 2. The CDR3 spans 15 residues. The germline CDR1 and CDR2 sequences are SGHRS and YFSETQ. CDR3 nucleotides: TGCGCCAGCAGCACGGGACTAGCGGGAGCCGGGGAGCTGTTTTTT. This gives the protein CASSTGLAGAGELFF.

The rearrangement uses TRBV30 and TRBJ2-1; D is uncertain. Germline V CDR1 and CDR2: GTSNPN, SVGIG (reference sequence). The CDR3 is 10 amino acids. V lost 2 bases, J lost 11 bases, and 7 bases lay in between. The CDR3: CAWSSQKQFF. Written as DNA, the CDR3 is TGTGCCTGGAGTTCCCAAAAGCAGTTCTTC.

This clone was detected only a few times. This sequence joins TRBV6-5 and TRBJ2-1; 11 positions match TRBD1. Germline assignment: CDR1 MNHEY and CDR2 SVGAGI. The trim removed 2 bases at V and 6 bases at J, leaving 3 bases unmatched. The CDR3 is 15 residues long. The CDR3 DNA reads TGTGCCAGCAGTTACCGGGACAGGGGGGTCAATGAGCAGTTCTTC. Translating gives CASSYRDRGVNEQFF.

The gene calls are TRBV7-9 and TRBJ2-7; 8 bases agree with TRBD1. V was pared by 4 bases and J by 5 bases, with 13 bases of the junction left unmatched. The CDR3 loop spans 16 amino acids. Germline V gene sequence: CDR1 SEHNR, CDR2 FQNEAQ (reference sequence). CDR3: CASSSSFRGRTDEQYF. The CDR3 DNA reads as TGTGCCAGCAGCTCGAGCTTCAGGGGGCGCACCGACGAGCAGTACTTC.

This clone was found a few times. The chain recombines TRBV4-2 with TRBJ1-5, with 8 positions matching TRBD1. Germline V gene data show CDR1 as LGHNA and CDR2 as YNFKEQ. There are 17 residues in the CDR3. V was pared by 0 bases and J by 2 bases, with 6 bases of the junction left unmatched. In nucleotides, the CDR3 is TGTGCCAGCAGCCAAGAGTTTTTGGGACAGGGCAATCAGCCCCAGCATTTT. It is translated as CASSQEFLGQGNQPQHF.

The J gene is TRBJ1-2, the V gene TRBV28; the D gene is possibly TRBD1 (6 bases). From germline, CDR1 is MDHEN and CDR2 SYDVKM. Trimming stripped 6 bases from V and 6 bases from J, with 14 bases between. This CDR3 spans 13 amino acids. CDR3 protein: CASSTGTRNGYTF. The CDR3 DNA reads TGTGCCAGCAGCACCGGGACAAGAAATGGCTACACCTTC.

This clone was observed a few times. The chain is built from TRBV5-1 and TRBJ2-1; TRBD2 is a possible D gene (5 bases). Trimming took 3 bases from V and 3 from J, leaving 13 bases between them. CDR1 and CDR2 (germline): SGHRS, YFSETQ. The CDR3 is 15 amino acids. The CDR3 DNA is TGCGCCAGCAGCTCGGAGGACCGGGTCTACAATGAGCAGTTCTTC. Translated: CASSSEDRVYNEQFF.

This clone was observed many times. The chain employs TRBV19 and TRBJ2-2, with 7 positions matching TRBD2. The length of the CDR3 is 14 residues. J was trimmed by 3 bases and V by 7 bases; bases with no gene match: 5. Germline CDR1 LNHDA, CDR2 SQIVND (reference sequence). The CDR3 DNA sequence: TGTGCCAGTAAGCGAGCGGGATACACCGGGGAGCTGTTTTTT. Its protein is CASKRAGYTGELFF.

This clone was recorded a few times. This sequence joins TRBV18 and TRBJ2-1; the match to TRBD1 covers 9 bases. Losses at the gene ends were 6 bases for V and 8 bases for J; bases not matched to a gene: 5. CDR1 is KGHSH, CDR2 LQKENI, per germline. The CDR3 totals 13 residues. The CDR3 bases are TGTGCCAGCTCTCGGACAGGGGCCCATGAGCAGTTCTTC. This encodes CASSRTGAHEQFF.

This clone was detected only a few times. J is TRBJ2-2 and V is TRBV19; the D gene is possibly TRBD1 (5 bases). V was shortened by 8 bases and J by 1 base, with 11 bases between the two germline ends. This CDR3 spans 14 amino acids. The germline V gene has CDR1 LNHDA and CDR2 SQIVND (reference sequence). CDR3 in amino acids: CASLAGMNTGELFF. The CDR3 nucleotides read TGTGCCAGTTTGGCAGGGATGAACACCGGGGAGCTGTTTTTT.

This chain joins TRBV18 and TRBJ2-7; possible D gene TRBD1, 6 bases. This CDR3 spans 13 amino acids. The V gene's germline CDR1 is KGHSH and CDR2 LQKENI. Trimming left V 4 bases short and J 5 bases short, with 12 bases between. As DNA, the CDR3 is TGTGCCAGCTCACTTAACAGGGACAACGAGCAGTACTTC. This sequence encodes CASSLNRDNEQYF.

The CDR3 is CASSVGQGARKGYTF. In DNA, the CDR3 is TGTGCCAGCAGCGTTGGGCAGGGGGCAAGGAAGGGCTACACCTTC. V and J are TRBV7-9 and TRBJ1-2; 8 positions match TRBD1. In germline, CDR1 is SEHNR, CDR2 FQNEAQ (reference sequence). V trimming: 5 bases; J trimming: 8 bases; junction bases outside the gene matches: 13. The CDR3 is 15 residues long.